These 20 T cell receptor beta chains originate from one sample sequenced in a study of T-cell reconstitution after alpha-beta-depleted transplantation in children (dated by TCRdb to about 2016). Libraries came from PCR. Sequenced on an Illumina HiSeq 2500. TCR library preparation used molecular barcoding, with unique molecular identifiers applied to normalize quantification of the TCRbeta repertoire. In TCRdb, the public reads were trimmed at Q25 with fastp and aligned with MiXCR, with productive beta chains retained. Entries are consolidated by CDR3 protein sequence, retaining the most common genes and DNA. This sample is represented by under 350,000 distinct CDR3 sequences; roughly 9.5% of them were singletons. About a tenth of the sample is in the top ten clones. Specimen: PBMCs from the stem cell graft donor, collected from the stem cell graft. The receptors stem from a human donor who donated a stem cell graft to a child with SCID.

CDR3 in DNA: TGTGCCAGCAGCTTACGCCCCACAGATACGCAGTATTTT. It codes for CASSLRPTDTQYF. V gene TRBV7-3 combines with J gene TRBJ2-3, with D unresolved. This CDR3 contains 13 residues. The V and J ends lost 2 bases and 2 bases respectively, with 5 bases between them. Germline V gene data show CDR1 as SGHTA and CDR2 as FQGTGA.

This clonotype was seen at least ten times. The gene calls are TRBV3-1 and TRBJ2-5, with 8 bases fitting TRBD2. CDR1 LGHDT and CDR2 YNNKEL come from the germline V gene (reference sequence). The ends lost 1 base at V and 7 bases at J; junction bases unmatched: 2. This CDR3 is built from 13 residues. CDR3 coding DNA: TGTGCCAGCAGCCAAGGTACTAGCGGGACCCAGTACTTC. This codes for CASSQGTSGTQYF.

There are many counts of this clonotype. This sequence joins TRBV6-5 and TRBJ2-2; D uncertain. The germline V and J ends were trimmed by 0 bases and 4 bases, with 3 bases remaining between them. This CDR3 region has 13 residues. CDR1 is MNHEY, CDR2 SVGAGI, per germline. Here the CDR3 reads CASSYSSTGELFF. The CDR3 bases are TGTGCCAGCAGTTACTCGAGCACCGGGGAGCTGTTTTTT.

The rearrangement joins TRBV9 to TRBJ2-7, with 13 positions matching TRBD2. CDR1 is SGDLS and CDR2 is YYNGEE in the germline V gene. After removal of 4 bases from V and 4 bases from J, the junction contained 8 bases not matched to a gene. This CDR3 comprises 16 residues. CDR3 sequence (DNA): TGTGCCAGCAGCTTGGGACTAGCGGGGACCCTTTACGAGCAGTACTTC. Its translation is CASSLGLAGTLYEQYF.

This clonotype was detected many times. The chain links TRBV28 to TRBJ1-6; D is possibly TRBD1 (6 bases). Deletions cut 5 bases from V and 5 bases from J, with 7 bases between. Germline CDR1 is MDHEN and CDR2 is SYDVKM. This CDR3 spans 13 amino acids. CDR3 coding DNA: TGTGCCAGCAGTAGGGGGAATAATTCACCCCTCCACTTT. Its translation: CASSRGNNSPLHF.

This clonotype was seen only a few times. V gene TRBV6-4 combines with J gene TRBJ2-2; a weak D match, TRBD2 (5 bases). CDR3 length: 14 residues. The V end lost 3 bases, the J end lost 5 bases, and 10 bases lay between the germline ends. The germline gives CDR1 MRHNA, CDR2 SNTAGT. CDR3 nucleotides: TGTGCCAGCAGTGAACAACTAGAGACCGGGGAGCTGTTTTTT. Residues: CASSEQLETGELFF.

This clonotype was picked up a small number of times. The V and J genes are TRBV6-1 and TRBJ2-7, with D possibly matching TRBD1 (6 bases). CDR3 size: 15 residues. V lost 6 bases and J 0 bases, leaving 15 bases between the germline ends. The V gene's germline CDR1 is MNHNS and CDR2 SASEGT. The CDR3 spells CASSVGQPSSYEQYF. As DNA, the CDR3 is TGTGCCAGCAGCGTCGGACAGCCGAGCTCCTACGAGCAGTACTTC.

This chain uses TRBV10-3 with TRBJ1-4, with a weak D call TRBD1 (6 bases). CDR1 and CDR2 from the germline V gene are ENHRY and SYGVKD. Trimming cost V 4 bases and J 7 bases, with 10 bases left between them. The CDR3 sequence is 13 residues long. The CDR3 here is CAISAPQGEKLFF. The CDR3 DNA follows: TGTGCCATCAGTGCTCCACAGGGTGAAAAACTGTTTTTT.

The J gene is TRBJ2-2, the V gene TRBV7-9, with D unresolved. There are 12 residues in the CDR3. Germline V gene lookup returns CDR1 SEHNR and CDR2 FQNEAQ (reference sequence). Trimming left V 5 bases short and J 9 bases short, with 10 bases between. CDR3 residues: CASSVVDRELFF. As DNA, the CDR3 is TGTGCCAGCAGCGTAGTTGACCGGGAGCTGTTTTTT.

The chain carries TRBV5-1 and TRBJ2-5; the D is unclear. The length of the CDR3 is 11 residues. The V end was cut by 7 bases, the J end by 3 bases, with 7 bases between. Germline assignment: CDR1 SGHRS and CDR2 YFSETQ. The CDR3 DNA follows: TGCGCCAGCGCTGCAAAAGAGACCCAGTACTTC. Translated, it gives CASAAKETQYF.

The chain carries TRBV6-5 and TRBJ1-4, with TRBD1 as a possible D gene (6 bases). V was trimmed by 0 bases and J by 16 bases, leaving 21 bases between them. The CDR3 has 15 residues. Germline CDR1 is MNHEY and CDR2 is SVGAGI. CDR3 in DNA: TGTGCCAGCAGTTACTCCTCGACAGGACGCACTGCGTCGTTTTTT. Encoded protein: CASSYSSTGRTASFF.

The V gene is TRBV2, the J gene TRBJ2-3, with 8 bases lining up with TRBD2. The CDR3 runs 15 residues. Unmatched junction bases numbered 5, after V lost 2 bases and J lost 4 bases. Germline V gene lookup returns CDR1 SNHLY and CDR2 FYNNEI. CDR3 sequence (DNA): TGTGCCAGCAGTGAAACGGGGGGGCTCCCAGATACGCAGTATTTT. Translated: CASSETGGLPDTQYF.

A few counts support this clonotype. The chain links TRBV2 to TRBJ2-7; D is uncertain. The ends were cut back, 3 bases at V and 2 bases at J, with 8 bases in the middle. CDR3 length equals 13 residues. The germline V gene has CDR1 SNHLY and CDR2 FYNNEI. In DNA form, the CDR3 reads TGTGCCAGCAGTGAGGTCAGGACCTACGAGCAGTACTTC. This encodes CASSEVRTYEQYF.

This clonotype was counted between two and nine times. The chain uses TRBV18 and TRBJ2-1; 7 bases line up with TRBD1. Trimming cost V 6 bases and J 5 bases; bases outside gene matches: 10. The CDR3 runs 15 residues. Germline CDR1 and CDR2: KGHSH and LQKENI. The CDR3 coding sequence is TGTGCCAGCTCTCAAGAGGGGGCTTGGAACAATGAGCAGTTCTTC. Amino acid sequence: CASSQEGAWNNEQFF. Drawing the rest from reference TRBV18 and TRBJ2-1, the complete variable domain is NAGVMQNPRHLVRRRGQEARLRCSPMKGHSHVYWYRQLPEEGLKFMVYLQKENIIDESGMPKERFSAEFPKEGPSILRIQQVVRGDSAAYFCASSQEGAWNNEQFFGPGTRLTVL.

This clonotype was observed a few times. This sequence joins TRBV25-1 and TRBJ1-1, with D perhaps TRBD1 (6 bases). Germline CDR1 and CDR2: MGHDK and SYGVNS. The CDR3 consists of 16 residues. V lost 8 bases to trimming and J lost 3 bases, with 22 bases between them. The DNA for the CDR3 is TGTGCCAGCCGTTACGGACAGAAACCGGGGGACACTGAAGCTTTCTTT. Protein: CASRYGQKPGDTEAFF.

The chain employs TRBV4-1 and TRBJ2-3; 8 positions match TRBD2. There are 17 residues in the CDR3. The V gene's germline CDR1 is MGHRA and CDR2 YSYEKL. The ends lost 2 bases at V and 2 bases at J; junction bases unmatched: 9. Here the CDR3 reads CASSQPAGAYPTDTQYF. The CDR3 nucleotides read TGCGCCAGCAGCCAACCAGCGGGGGCCTACCCCACAGATACGCAGTATTTT.

This clonotype occurred a few times. The rearrangement links TRBV12-3 or TRBV12-4 to TRBJ2-2; D may correspond to TRBD1 or TRBD2 (6 bases each). The V gene lost 3 bases and the J gene lost 3 bases, with 14 bases spanning the gap. The CDR3 is made up of 16 amino acids. The DNA of the CDR3 is TGTGCCAGCAGTTTCGGCAGGGGACTGGACACCGGGGAGCTGTTTTTT. It yields the protein CASSFGRGLDTGELFF.

This clonotype was observed a handful of times. The junction does not match germline at one end; this may be a read error. V usage is TRBV5-1 and J usage is TRBJ2-7, with 9 bases fitting TRBD1. The CDR3 length is 14 residues. Germline CDR1 reads SGHRS; CDR2 reads YFSETQ. CDR3 sequence reads: CASSLTGGSNEQYF. CDR3 bases: TGCGCCAGCAGCTTGACAGGGGGCTCCAACGAGCAGTACTTC. Filled out from reference TRBV5-1 and TRBJ2-7, the complete variable domain reads KAGVTQTPRYLIKTRGQQVTLSCSPISGHRSVSWYQQTPGQGLQFLFEYFSETQRNKGNFPGRFSGRQFSNSRSEMNVSTLELGDSALYLCASSLTGGSNEQYFGPGTRLTVT.

This clonotype came up a few times. V usage is TRBV6-5 and J usage is TRBJ2-5, with 10 bases that match TRBD2. CDR1 and CDR2 from the germline V gene are MNHEY and SVGAGI. After removal of 2 bases from V and 3 bases from J, the junction contained 0 bases not matched to a gene. The CDR3 contains 14 residues. CDR3: CASSYLAGEETQYF. The CDR3 DNA reads as TGTGCCAGCAGTTACCTAGCGGGGGAAGAGACCCAGTACTTC.

This clonotype was seen many times. The V call is TRBV5-1, the J call TRBJ2-1; tentatively, D is TRBD1 (7 bases). CDR1 is SGHRS and CDR2 is YFSETQ in the germline V gene. V was clipped by 0 bases and J by 8 bases, with 15 bases between them. The CDR3 consists of 15 residues. In nucleotides, the CDR3 is TGCGCCAGCAGCTTGGGACAGGGTTCGGGAGATGAGCAGTTCTTC. Translation gives CASSLGQGSGDEQFF.